This note documents a single TCR beta chain sequence. The data belong to a study of CD8 T cells in Susac syndrome. An input of roughly 0.45 to 1 ug of RNA was subjected to reverse transcription using random hexamers. From the immunoSEQ multiplex PCR reads, TCRdb called clonotypes with MiXCR, one entry per CDR3 protein. The sample consists of about 130,000 distinct CDR3 sequences, around 95% of them appearing once. CDR1 is SGHNT and CDR2 is YYREEE in the germline V gene (reference sequence). V shed 5 bases, J shed 4 bases, and the junction held 10 bases outside the gene matches. The CDR3 runs 15 residues.

The chain recombines TRBV5-4 with TRBJ2-5; 8 nucleotides align to TRBD2. The material sequenced was CD8+ T cells from PBMCs. This TCR came from a human donor with Susac syndrome. CDR3: CASRLSGNSLETQYF. Written as DNA, the CDR3 is TGTGCCAGCAGACTTAGCGGGAACTCCCTAGAGACCCAGTACTTC. The entire variable domain, with the rest obtained from reference TRBV5-4 and TRBJ2-5, is as follows: ETGVTQSPTHLIKTRGQQVTLRCSSQSGHNTVSWYQQALGQGPQFIFQYYREEENGRGNFPPRFSGLQFPNYSSELNVNALELDDSALYLCASRLSGNSLETQYFGPGTRLLVL.